This T cell receptor (beta chain) was sequenced in a study of blood T cell repertoires in COVID-19. Study background: Acute and convalescent COVID-19 samples came from the United States, Italy and Spain. T cells, B-cell-depleted T cells, or PBMCs provided the cDNA or gDNA that served as material.

Cohorts were assigned according to the clinical history that participants reported. Authors' processing steps: Reference gene primer amplification in the assay estimated nucleated cell counts. The table came from immunoSEQ multiplex PCR; TCRdb's copy has only in-frame clones and leaves some out. That table supplies the V and J calls and clone size; D and trimming were determined from the DNA. The sample carries fewer than 300,000 clones, approximately 91% recorded once. CDR3 size: 13 residues. V dropped 8 bases and J dropped 2; count of bases not matched to a gene: 5. CDR1 is MNHEY and CDR2 is SVGAGI in the germline V gene.

The source is a woman aged 40 to 50 with acute COVID-19. The material sequenced was PBMCs or T cells enriched from blood (not recorded which). This chain links TRBV6-5 with TRBJ1-1; 7 nucleotides agree with TRBD1. The CDR3 reads CASRTGENTEAFF. Written as DNA, the CDR3 is TGTGCCAGCCGGACAGGCGAAAACACTGAAGCTTTCTTT.